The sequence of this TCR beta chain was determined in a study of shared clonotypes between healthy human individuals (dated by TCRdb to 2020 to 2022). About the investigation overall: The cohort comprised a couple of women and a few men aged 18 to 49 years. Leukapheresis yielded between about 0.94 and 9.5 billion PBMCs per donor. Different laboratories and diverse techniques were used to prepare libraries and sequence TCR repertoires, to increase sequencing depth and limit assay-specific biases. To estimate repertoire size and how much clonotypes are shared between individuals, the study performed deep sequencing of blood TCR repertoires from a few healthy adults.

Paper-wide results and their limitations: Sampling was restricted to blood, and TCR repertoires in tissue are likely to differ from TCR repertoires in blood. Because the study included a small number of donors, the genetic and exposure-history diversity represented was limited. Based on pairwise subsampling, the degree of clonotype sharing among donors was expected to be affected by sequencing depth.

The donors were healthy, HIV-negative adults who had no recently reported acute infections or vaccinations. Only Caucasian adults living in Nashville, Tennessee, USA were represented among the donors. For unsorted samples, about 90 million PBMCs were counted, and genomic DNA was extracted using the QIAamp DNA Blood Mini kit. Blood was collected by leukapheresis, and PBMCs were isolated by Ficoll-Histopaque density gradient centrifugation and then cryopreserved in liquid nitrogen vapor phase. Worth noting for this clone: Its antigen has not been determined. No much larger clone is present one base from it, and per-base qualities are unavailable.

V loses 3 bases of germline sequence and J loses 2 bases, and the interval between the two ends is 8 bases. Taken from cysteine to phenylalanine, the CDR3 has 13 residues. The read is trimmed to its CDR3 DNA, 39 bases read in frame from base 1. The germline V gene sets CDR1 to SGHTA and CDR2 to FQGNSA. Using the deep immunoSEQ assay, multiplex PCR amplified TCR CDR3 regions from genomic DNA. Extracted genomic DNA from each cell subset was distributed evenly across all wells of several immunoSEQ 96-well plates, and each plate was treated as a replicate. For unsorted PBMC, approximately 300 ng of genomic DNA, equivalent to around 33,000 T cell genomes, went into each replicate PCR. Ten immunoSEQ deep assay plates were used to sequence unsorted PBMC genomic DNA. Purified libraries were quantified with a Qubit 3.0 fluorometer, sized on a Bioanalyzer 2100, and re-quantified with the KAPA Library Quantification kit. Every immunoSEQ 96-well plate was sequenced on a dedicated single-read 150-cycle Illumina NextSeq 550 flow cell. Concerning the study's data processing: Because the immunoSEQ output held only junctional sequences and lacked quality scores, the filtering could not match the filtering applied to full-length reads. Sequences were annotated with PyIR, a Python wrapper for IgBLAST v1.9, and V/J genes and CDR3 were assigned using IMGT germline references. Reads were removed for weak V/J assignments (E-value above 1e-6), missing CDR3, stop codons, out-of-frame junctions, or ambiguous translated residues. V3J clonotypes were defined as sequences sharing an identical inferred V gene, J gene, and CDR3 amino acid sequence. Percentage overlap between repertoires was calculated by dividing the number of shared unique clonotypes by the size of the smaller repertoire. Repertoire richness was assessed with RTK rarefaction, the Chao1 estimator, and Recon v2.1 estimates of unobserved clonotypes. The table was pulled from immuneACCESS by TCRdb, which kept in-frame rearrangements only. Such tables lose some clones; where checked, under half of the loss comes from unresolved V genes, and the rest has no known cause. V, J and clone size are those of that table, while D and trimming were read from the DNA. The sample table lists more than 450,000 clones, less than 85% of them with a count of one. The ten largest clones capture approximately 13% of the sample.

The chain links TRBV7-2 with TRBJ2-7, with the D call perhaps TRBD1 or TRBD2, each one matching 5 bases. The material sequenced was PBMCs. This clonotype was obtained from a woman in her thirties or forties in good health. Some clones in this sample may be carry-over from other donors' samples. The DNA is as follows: TGTGCCAGCAGCTTGAGGGGTCCCTACGAGCAGTACTTC. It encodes CASSLRGPYEQYF.